This T cell receptor (beta chain) was recovered during a study of blood T cells in healthy people across ages. The study's findings and limits: As age increased, TCR beta diversity per million T cells fell in a roughly linear fashion. CMV status of donors was not determined, possibly confounding expanded clonotype changes.

Deletions cut 7 bases from V and 0 bases from J, with 15 bases between. CDR1 and CDR2 from the germline V gene are MNHNS and SASEGT. The CDR3 length is 15 residues. It was with a sample-barcoded 5' primer and a J-beta primer mix that a second PCR of roughly 6 to 12 cycles was run. TCRdb recomputed calls from the 5' RACE reads with MiXCR, one row per CDR3 protein. The repertoire holds 800,000 to 1,000,000 distinct CDR3 sequences, with about 48% as singletons. Every participating donor contributed approximately 9.5 milliliters of peripheral blood through a draw. No fewer than 6 million PBMCs went into each sample. Comment on this clonotype: The antigen remains undetermined.

The sequence was obtained from a man aged 30 to 39 in good health. Sequencing was done on a sample of blood. The chain couples TRBV6-1 to TRBJ1-1; tentatively, D is TRBD1 (5 bases). The CDR3 DNA is TGTGCCAGCAAGTTGACAGCAAATATGAACACTGAAGCTTTCTTT. Its protein product is CASKLTANMNTEAFF.